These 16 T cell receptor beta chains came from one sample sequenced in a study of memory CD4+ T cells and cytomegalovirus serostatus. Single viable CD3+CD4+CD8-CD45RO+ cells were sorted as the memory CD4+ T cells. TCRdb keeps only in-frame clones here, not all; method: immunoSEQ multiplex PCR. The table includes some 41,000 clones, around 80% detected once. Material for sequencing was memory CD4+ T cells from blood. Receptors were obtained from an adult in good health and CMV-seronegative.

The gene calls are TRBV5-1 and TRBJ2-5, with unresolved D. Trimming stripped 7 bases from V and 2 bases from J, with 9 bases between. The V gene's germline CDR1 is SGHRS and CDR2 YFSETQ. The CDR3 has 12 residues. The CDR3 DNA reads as TGCGCCAGCTATACCCAACAAGAGACCCAGTACTTC. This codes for CASYTQQETQYF.

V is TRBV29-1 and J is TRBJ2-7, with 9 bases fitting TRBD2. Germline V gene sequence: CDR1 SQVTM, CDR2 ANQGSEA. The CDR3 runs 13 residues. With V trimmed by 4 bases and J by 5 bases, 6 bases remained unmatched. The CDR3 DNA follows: TGCAGCGTTGTGAGATTAGCGGGAGACGAGCAGTACTTC. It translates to CSVVRLAGDEQYF.

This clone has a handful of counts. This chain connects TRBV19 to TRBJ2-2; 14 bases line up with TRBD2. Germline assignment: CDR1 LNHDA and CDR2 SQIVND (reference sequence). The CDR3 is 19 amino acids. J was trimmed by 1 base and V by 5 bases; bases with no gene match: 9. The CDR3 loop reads CASSPRQGLAGVNTGELFF. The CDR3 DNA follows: TGTGCCAGTAGTCCCCGACAGGGACTAGCGGGAGTGAACACCGGGGAGCTGTTTTTT.

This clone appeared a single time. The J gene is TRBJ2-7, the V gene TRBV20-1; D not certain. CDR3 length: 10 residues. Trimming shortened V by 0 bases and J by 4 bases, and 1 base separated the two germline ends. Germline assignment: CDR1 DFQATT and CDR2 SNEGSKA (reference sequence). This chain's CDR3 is CSARDYEQYF. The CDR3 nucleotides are TGCAGTGCTAGAGATTACGAGCAGTACTTC.

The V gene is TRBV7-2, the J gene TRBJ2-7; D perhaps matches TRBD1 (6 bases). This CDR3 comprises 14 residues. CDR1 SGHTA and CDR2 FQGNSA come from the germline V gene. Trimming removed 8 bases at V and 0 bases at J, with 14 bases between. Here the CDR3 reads CASCYDRFSYEQYF. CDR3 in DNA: TGTGCCAGCTGTTACGACAGGTTCTCCTACGAGCAGTACTTC.

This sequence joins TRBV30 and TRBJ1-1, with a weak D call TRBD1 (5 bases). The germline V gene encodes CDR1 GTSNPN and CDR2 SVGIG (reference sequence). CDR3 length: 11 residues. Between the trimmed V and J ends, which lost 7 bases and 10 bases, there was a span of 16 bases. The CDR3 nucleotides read TGTGCCTCGGGGGGGTCGGGGGTAGCTTTCTTT. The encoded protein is CASGGSGVAFF.

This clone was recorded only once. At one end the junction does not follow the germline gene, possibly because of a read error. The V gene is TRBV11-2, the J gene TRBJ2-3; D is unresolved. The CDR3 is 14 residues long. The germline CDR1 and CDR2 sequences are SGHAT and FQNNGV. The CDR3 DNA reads TGTGCCAGCAGCCTAGATTTGTTGACAGATACGCAGTATTTT. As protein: CASSLDLLTDTQYF.

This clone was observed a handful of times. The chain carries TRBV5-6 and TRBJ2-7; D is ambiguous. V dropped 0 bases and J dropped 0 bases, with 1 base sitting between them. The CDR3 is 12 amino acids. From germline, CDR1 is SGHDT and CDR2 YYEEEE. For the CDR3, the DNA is TGTGCCAGCAGCTTGGTCTCCTACGAGCAGTACTTC. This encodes CASSLVSYEQYF. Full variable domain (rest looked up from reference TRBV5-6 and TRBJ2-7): DAGVTQSPTHLIKTRGQQVTLRCSPKSGHDTVSWYQQALGQGPQFIFQYYEEEERQRGNFPDRFSGHQFPNYSSELNVNALLLGDSALYLCASSLVSYEQYFGPGTRLTVT.

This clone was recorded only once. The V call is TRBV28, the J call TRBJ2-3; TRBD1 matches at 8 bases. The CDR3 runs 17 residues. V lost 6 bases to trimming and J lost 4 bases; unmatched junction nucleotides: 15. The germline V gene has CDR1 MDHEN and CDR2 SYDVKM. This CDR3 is CASRDLPGQGPADTQYF. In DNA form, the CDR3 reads TGTGCCAGCAGGGACCTCCCAGGACAGGGCCCCGCAGATACGCAGTATTTT.

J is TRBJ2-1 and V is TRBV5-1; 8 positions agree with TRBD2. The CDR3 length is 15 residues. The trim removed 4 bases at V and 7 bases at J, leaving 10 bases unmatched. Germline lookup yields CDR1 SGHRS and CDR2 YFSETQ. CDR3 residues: CASSTQAGALNEQFF. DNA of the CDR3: TGCGCCAGCAGCACTCAAGCGGGAGCGCTGAATGAGCAGTTCTTC.

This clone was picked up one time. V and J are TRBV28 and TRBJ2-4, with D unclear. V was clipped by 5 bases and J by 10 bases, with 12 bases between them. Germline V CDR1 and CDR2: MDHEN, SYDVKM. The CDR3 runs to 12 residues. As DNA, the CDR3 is TGTGCCAGCAGTAGGAAGGAAGGAATTCAGTACTTC. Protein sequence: CASSRKEGIQYF.

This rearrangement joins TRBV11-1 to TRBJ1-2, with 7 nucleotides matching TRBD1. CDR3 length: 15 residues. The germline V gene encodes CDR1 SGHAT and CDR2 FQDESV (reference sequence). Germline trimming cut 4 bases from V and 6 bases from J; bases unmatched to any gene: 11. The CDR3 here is CASSWPGQTDNGYTF. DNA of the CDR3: TGTGCCAGCAGCTGGCCGGGACAGACAGATAATGGCTACACCTTC.

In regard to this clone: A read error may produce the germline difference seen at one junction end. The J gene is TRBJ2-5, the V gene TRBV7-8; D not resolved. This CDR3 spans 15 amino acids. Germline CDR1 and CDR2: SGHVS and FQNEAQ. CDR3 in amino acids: CASSLGVTGPPQRDF. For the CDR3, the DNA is TGTGCCAGCAGCTTAGGGGTCACCGGGCCACCCCAAAGAGACTTC.

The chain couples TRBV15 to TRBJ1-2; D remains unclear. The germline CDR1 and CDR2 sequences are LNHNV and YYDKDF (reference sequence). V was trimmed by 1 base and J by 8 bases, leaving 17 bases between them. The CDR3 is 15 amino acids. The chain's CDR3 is CATSRGPREAEGYTF. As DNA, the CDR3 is TGTGCCACCAGCAGAGGGCCGCGGGAGGCCGAGGGCTACACCTTC.

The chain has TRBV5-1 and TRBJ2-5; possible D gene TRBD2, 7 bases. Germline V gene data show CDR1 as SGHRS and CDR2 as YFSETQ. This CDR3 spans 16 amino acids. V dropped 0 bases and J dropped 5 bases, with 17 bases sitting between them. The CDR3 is CASSLVLAEGGETQYF. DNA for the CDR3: TGCGCCAGCAGCTTGGTGCTAGCGGAGGGGGGGGAGACCCAGTACTTC. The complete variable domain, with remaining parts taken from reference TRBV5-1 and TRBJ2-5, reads KAGVTQTPRYLIKTRGQQVTLSCSPISGHRSVSWYQQTPGQGLQFLFEYFSETQRNKGNFPGRFSGRQFSNSRSEMNVSTLELGDSALYLCASSLVLAEGGETQYFGPGTRLLVL.

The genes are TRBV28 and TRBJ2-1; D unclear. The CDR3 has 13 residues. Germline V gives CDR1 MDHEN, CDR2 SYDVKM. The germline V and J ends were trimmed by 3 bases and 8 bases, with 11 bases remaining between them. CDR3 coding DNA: TGTGCCAGCAGTTTTTCGGCTAGTTATGAGCAGTTCTTC. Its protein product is CASSFSASYEQFF.